The 18 T cell receptor beta chains below all came from one sample that was sequenced in a study of cytomegalovirus exposure and HLA in healthy donors. Sequenced by immunoSEQ multiplex PCR; TCRdb stores in-frame clones only, minus some. Among 110,000 or so clones listed, approximately 86% were seen once. The material sequenced was PBMCs. Every receptor here comes from a young man in good health and CMV-seropositive.

The rearrangement joins TRBV5-1 to TRBJ2-5; possibly TRBD1 for D (5 bases). Germline V CDR1 and CDR2: SGHRS, YFSETQ. V lost 4 bases and J lost 0, with 13 bases in between. The CDR3 consists of 15 residues. CDR3 region: CASSRYGANQETQYF. The CDR3 DNA sequence: TGCGCCAGCAGCAGATATGGGGCCAACCAAGAGACCCAGTACTTC.

The V call is TRBV29-1, the J call TRBJ2-3; 7 nucleotides agree with TRBD1. The CDR3 is made up of 13 amino acids. V was pared by 4 bases and J by 4 bases, with 5 bases of the junction left unmatched. Germline V lookup: CDR1 SQVTM, CDR2 ANQGSEA. CDR3 DNA sequence: TGCAGCGTTGTAGAGGGGGCCGCAGATACGCAGTATTTT. Amino acids: CSVVEGAADTQYF.

This clone has just one count. This rearrangement joins TRBV21-1 to TRBJ1-2; TRBD1 is the table's D call, not checked against the DNA. TRBV21-1 corresponds to a pseudogene. This CDR3 region has 15 residues. CDR3 residues: CASSGKGGRVYGYTF. CDR3 nucleotide sequence: TGTGCCAGCAGCGGAAAAGGGGGCAGGGTCTATGGCTACACCTTC.

This chain uses TRBV5-5 with TRBJ2-3; 7 bases are a match to TRBD2. Germline-derived CDR1 and CDR2 are SGHKS and YYEKEE (reference sequence). Trimming removed 2 bases from V and 0 bases from J; junction bases left unmatched: 0. The CDR3 covers 14 residues. CDR3 in amino acids: CASSLAGSTDTQYF. The CDR3 nucleotides read TGTGCCAGCAGCTTAGCGGGAAGCACAGATACGCAGTATTTT.

The gene calls are TRBV5-1 and TRBJ1-1; no reliable D call. In germline, CDR1 is SGHRS, CDR2 YFSETQ. V lost 2 bases and J 4 bases, leaving 12 bases between the germline ends. This CDR3 comprises 14 residues. CDR3 sequence: CASSFLVLSTEAFF. Written as DNA, the CDR3 is TGCGCCAGCAGCTTTCTTGTCCTGAGCACTGAAGCTTTCTTT.

The V and J genes are TRBV7-9 and TRBJ2-1; 12 positions match TRBD1. CDR3 length: 15 residues. Trimming cost V 5 bases and J 7 bases; bases outside gene matches: 6. Germline V gives CDR1 SEHNR, CDR2 FQNEAQ (reference sequence). CDR3 in amino acids: CASSHRDRGQNEQFF. CDR3 DNA sequence: TGTGCCAGCAGCCACCGGGACAGGGGGCAAAATGAGCAGTTCTTC.

This clone was counted once. This chain connects TRBV5-6 to TRBJ2-1; perhaps TRBD1 as D (5 bases). Trimming removed 0 bases at V and 1 base at J, with 8 bases between. Germline V gene sequence: CDR1 SGHDT, CDR2 YYEEEE. The CDR3 length is 15 residues. CDR3 residues: CASSLGRASYNEQFF. The DNA of the CDR3 is TGTGCCAGCAGCTTGGGCAGGGCGTCCTACAATGAGCAGTTCTTC.

The chain has TRBV6-1 and TRBJ2-2, with a weak D call TRBD2 (6 bases). This CDR3 spans 15 amino acids. CDR1 and CDR2 from the germline V gene are MNHNS and SASEGT. The V end lost 4 bases, the J end lost 7 bases, and 16 bases lay between the germline ends. The CDR3 nucleotides are TGTGCCAGCAGTGGGCCGACCCGGAGGGGCGGGGAGCTGTTTTTT. Its translation: CASSGPTRRGGELFF.

This clone was recorded once. The J gene is TRBJ2-1, the V gene TRBV7-6; TRBD2 might be the D (5 bases). V gave up 3 bases and J gave up 5 bases, with 8 bases separating them. Looked up from germline, CDR1 is SGHVS and CDR2 is FNYEAQ. This CDR3 has 13 residues. The CDR3 DNA follows: TGTGCCAGCAGCTTGCAGGAGGACAATGAGCAGTTCTTC. This codes for CASSLQEDNEQFF.

The J gene is TRBJ2-7, the V gene TRBV6-6; 10 bases are shared with TRBD1. The CDR3 has 14 amino acids. The junction had 7 bases not matched to a gene; V was cut back by 6 bases and J by 5 bases. Germline assignment: CDR1 MNHNY and CDR2 SVGAGI (reference sequence). The CDR3: CASRWGDRGDEQYF. CDR3 nucleotide sequence: TGTGCCAGCAGGTGGGGGGACAGGGGAGACGAGCAGTACTTC.

This clone was seen only once. Other DNA sequences in this specimen translate into the identical CDR3. The chain has TRBV2 and TRBJ2-3; 9 bases map to TRBD2. Germline loops: CDR1 SNHLY, CDR2 FYNNEI. CDR3 size: 15 residues. V was pared by 4 bases and J by 3 bases, with 5 bases of the junction left unmatched. The DNA for the CDR3 is TGTGCCAGCAGTGGGCGGGGGGGCGGTACAGATACGCAGTATTTT. This gives the protein CASSGRGGGTDTQYF.

J is TRBJ1-5 and V is TRBV27; 8 bases agree with TRBD1. Germline values: CDR1 MNHEY, CDR2 SMNVEV (reference sequence). Trimming took 6 bases from V and 0 from J; bases not matched to a gene: 4. CDR3 length: 15 residues. This CDR3 is CASSPGTGSNQPQHF. Written as DNA, the CDR3 is TGTGCCAGCAGCCCAGGGACAGGTAGCAATCAGCCCCAGCATTTT.

This clone turned up a few times. The chain has TRBV19 and TRBJ2-1; 12 bases are shared with TRBD2. The trim removed 5 bases at V and 1 base at J, leaving 3 bases unmatched. The CDR3 has 16 amino acids. CDR1 is LNHDA and CDR2 is SQIVND in the germline V gene (reference sequence). The CDR3 coding sequence is TGTGCCAGTAGTCTAGGACTAGCGGGGTCCTACAATGAGCAGTTCTTC. Amino acids: CASSLGLAGSYNEQFF.

The chain combines TRBV10-1 with TRBJ2-7, with D possibly TRBD2 on 5 matching bases. The V end was cut by 3 bases, the J end by 5 bases, with 5 bases between. Germline CDR1 is WNHNN and CDR2 is SYGVQD (reference sequence). The CDR3 consists of 11 residues. CDR3: CASSDGDEQYF. CDR3 nucleotides: TGCGCCAGCAGTGACGGGGACGAGCAGTACTTC.

This chain connects TRBV7-9 to TRBJ2-1; TRBD2 aligns across 7 bases. The CDR3 length is 16 residues. Trimming removed 5 bases from V and 1 base from J; junction bases left unmatched: 8. The V gene's germline CDR1 is SEHNR and CDR2 FQNEAQ (reference sequence). The CDR3 loop is CASSPRGRGSYNEQFF. CDR3 nucleotide sequence: TGTGCCAGCAGCCCACGAGGGAGGGGATCCTACAATGAGCAGTTCTTC.

This chain links TRBV2 with TRBJ1-4; tentative D call: TRBD1 (5 bases). V was trimmed by 11 bases and J by 8 bases, leaving 18 bases between them. This CDR3 is built from 13 residues. CDR1 and CDR2 from the germline V gene are SNHLY and FYNNEI. CDR3 protein: CAAAGRWGEKLFF. The CDR3 DNA is TGTGCCGCAGCGGGACGGTGGGGAGAAAAACTGTTTTTT. Full variable domain (rest looked up from reference TRBV2 and TRBJ1-4): EPEVTQTPSHQVTQMGQEVILRCVPISNHLYFYWYRQILGQKVEFLVSFYNNEISEKSEIFDDQFSVERPDGSNFTLKIRSTKLEDSAMYFCAAAGRWGEKLFFGSGTQLSVL.

The rearrangement joins TRBV12-5 to TRBJ1-1; no clear D. Germline CDR1 is LGHNT and CDR2 is FRNRAP. The CDR3 spans 14 residues. The V gene lost 6 bases and the J gene lost 1 base, with 12 bases spanning the gap. The CDR3 DNA sequence: TGTGCTAGTGGCGCCGGGGTGGGGAACACTGAAGCTTTCTTT. This translates into CASGAGVGNTEAFF.

This chain joins TRBV7-8 and TRBJ2-1, with D possibly matching TRBD1 (6 bases). The V gene lost 1 base and the J gene lost 1 base, with 8 bases spanning the gap. The CDR3 covers 15 residues. Looked up from germline, CDR1 is SGHVS and CDR2 is FQNEAQ. The CDR3 loop reads CASSLDQGSYNEQFF. The DNA of the CDR3 is TGTGCCAGCAGCTTAGACCAGGGGTCCTACAATGAGCAGTTCTTC.